These 20 T cell receptor beta chains were sequenced from one sample in a study of blood T cells in healthy people across ages. Together with a sample-barcoded 5' primer, a J-beta primer mix was included in a second PCR lasting 7 to 11 cycles. TCRdb passed the 5' RACE reads through MiXCR, listing each CDR3 protein once. The sample yields roughly 1.9 million distinct CDR3 sequences, more than 35% seen once. Sequencing input: blood. The source of these receptors is a human donor in good health.

The chain is built from TRBV4-1 and TRBJ2-1; D is uncertain. V was pared by 0 bases and J by 7 bases, with 7 bases between. CDR3 length: 13 amino acids. Germline CDR1 reads MGHRA; CDR2 reads YSYEKL. The CDR3 is CASSQDGKNEQFF. The CDR3 DNA is TGCGCCAGCAGCCAAGATGGGAAGAATGAGCAGTTCTTC.

This clonotype was seen more than once but under ten times. This chain uses TRBV7-8 with TRBJ2-3; the D is unclear. This CDR3 is 14 amino acids long. V was shortened by 2 bases and J by 4 bases, with 10 bases between the two germline ends. CDR1 is SGHVS, CDR2 FQNEAQ, per germline. The CDR3 reads CASSLMLSSDTQYF. The CDR3 DNA follows: TGTGCCAGCAGCTTAATGCTATCGTCAGATACGCAGTATTTT.

The chain has TRBV7-2 and TRBJ1-6; 7 bases match TRBD1. V dropped 2 bases and J dropped 10; count of bases not matched to a gene: 8. Germline assignment: CDR1 SGHTA and CDR2 FQGNSA. This CDR3 has 15 amino acids. The CDR3 loop reads CASSLFDRARSPLHF. CDR3 DNA sequence: TGTGCCAGCAGCTTATTTGACAGGGCTAGGTCACCCCTCCACTTT.

Details on this clonotype: A junction boundary mismatches the germline segment, possibly from a read error. V gene TRBV6-2 or TRBV6-3 combines with J gene TRBJ2-7; the D gene is possibly TRBD2 (5 bases). The germline CDR1 and CDR2 sequences are MNHEY and SVGEGT. The length of the CDR3 is 15 residues. DNA of the CDR3: TGTGTCAGCAGTTATTTAGGCCACCGGGATTCGGAGCAGTACTTC. This translates into CVSSYLGHRDSEQYF.

This clonotype showed up many times. The chain joins TRBV29-1 to TRBJ2-1, with 9 bases fitting TRBD1. The germline gives CDR1 SQVTM, CDR2 ANQGSEA. There are 15 residues in the CDR3. V lost 5 bases, J lost 8 bases, and 13 bases stayed unmatched. The CDR3: CSVTQLQGASDEQFF. CDR3 DNA sequence: TGCAGCGTTACCCAGCTACAGGGGGCTAGCGATGAGCAGTTCTTC.

The gene calls are TRBV7-2 and TRBJ2-2; TRBD2 matches at 7 bases. The V and J ends lost 6 bases and 4 bases, in that order; junction bases with no gene match: 8. CDR1 and CDR2 from the germline V gene are SGHTA and FQGNSA. There are 15 residues in the CDR3. This CDR3 is CASRKGGEGTGELFF. The CDR3 bases are TGTGCCAGCAGGAAGGGCGGGGAGGGCACCGGGGAGCTGTTTTTT. The complete variable domain, with remaining parts taken from reference TRBV7-2 and TRBJ2-2, reads GAGVSQSPSNKVTEKGKDVELRCDPISGHTALYWYRQSLGQGLEFLIYFQGNSAPDKSGLPSDRFSAERTGGSVSTLTIQRTQQEDSAVYLCASRKGGEGTGELFFGEGSRLTVL.

This clonotype was seen more than once but under ten times. CDR3 amino acids: CASSLGGGRSEQFF. Here the CDR3 DNA reads TGTGCCAGCAGCTTAGGTGGAGGGCGGAGTGAGCAGTTCTTC. The rearrangement links TRBV7-2 to TRBJ2-1; TRBD2 might be the D (6 bases). Looked up from germline, CDR1 is SGHTA and CDR2 is FQGNSA. This CDR3 region has 14 residues. Trimming left V 1 base short and J 9 bases short, with 13 bases between.

This clonotype was seen only a few times. J is TRBJ1-1 and V is TRBV25-1; D not resolved. Germline loops: CDR1 MGHDK, CDR2 SYGVNS. The CDR3 runs to 14 residues. V shed 1 base and J shed 9 bases, with 15 bases lying between them. CDR3 in amino acids: CASSELWAESKAFF. The CDR3 DNA sequence: TGTGCCAGCAGTGAATTATGGGCAGAGTCGAAAGCTTTCTTT.

The table lists this clonotype with many counts. V and J are TRBV24-1 and TRBJ2-7; 9 bases match TRBD1. The CDR3 is 13 amino acids. The germline CDR1 and CDR2 sequences are KGHDR and SFDVKD. The V gene end was trimmed by 2 bases and the J gene end by 8 bases; junction bases not matched to a gene: 3. The CDR3 loop reads CATSDWGQGKQYF. The DNA for the CDR3 is TGTGCCACCAGTGATTGGGGACAGGGAAAGCAGTACTTC.

The table lists this clonotype with a few counts. The chain uses TRBV29-1 and TRBJ2-1; 10 bases match TRBD1. After removal of 7 bases from V and 0 bases from J, the junction contained 9 bases not matched to a gene. The germline V gene has CDR1 SQVTM and CDR2 ANQGSEA. The CDR3 sequence is 16 residues long. CDR3 in amino acids: CSARRTGGNSYNEQFF. In DNA form, the CDR3 reads TGCAGCGCACGACGGACAGGGGGAAACTCCTACAATGAGCAGTTCTTC.

V and J are TRBV12-3 or TRBV12-4 and TRBJ2-2; no clear D gene. V lost 2 bases and J 3 bases, leaving 10 bases between the germline ends. CDR3 size: 15 residues. CDR3 sequence (DNA): TGTGCCAGCAGTTTAATCAGGATATACACCGGGGAGCTGTTTTTT. Protein product: CASSLIRIYTGELFF.

The rearrangement uses TRBV10-3 and TRBJ2-1; 7 bases align to TRBD1. The CDR3 covers 13 residues. The trim removed 4 bases at V and 7 bases at J, leaving 4 bases unmatched. Germline V gives CDR1 ENHRY, CDR2 SYGVKD. The CDR3 DNA follows: TGTGCCATCAGTGGTCTCAGGGGGAATGAGCAGTTCTTC. Translated: CAISGLRGNEQFF.

This rearrangement joins TRBV4-1 to TRBJ2-5; 10 bases agree with TRBD2. The germline gives CDR1 MGHRA, CDR2 YSYEKL. The CDR3 has 17 residues. After removal of 1 base from V and 9 bases from J, the junction contained 14 bases not matched to a gene. The CDR3 is CASSQVPSGGVREPQYF. For the CDR3, the DNA is TGCGCCAGCAGCCAAGTTCCGAGCGGGGGGGTAAGAGAACCCCAGTACTTC.

The rearrangement links TRBV6-5 to TRBJ2-7; D is possibly TRBD1 (5 bases). Germline CDR1 is MNHEY and CDR2 is SVGAGI. The CDR3 runs to 15 residues. Between the trimmed V and J ends, which lost 5 bases and 7 bases, there was a span of 21 bases. The CDR3 loop reads CASSLDRNTYGEQYF. CDR3 DNA sequence: TGTGCCAGCAGTCTAGACAGAAATACCTACGGAGAGCAGTACTTC.

A few counts support this clonotype. This chain connects TRBV13 to TRBJ2-2; D may match TRBD1 or TRBD2 (5 bases each). Trimming removed 9 bases from V and 5 bases from J, with 16 bases in between. This CDR3 contains 14 residues. CDR1 is PRHDT and CDR2 is FYEKMQ in the germline V gene (reference sequence). The CDR3 sequence: CASGPGRRTGELFF. CDR3 DNA sequence: TGTGCCAGTGGCCCGGGACGACGGACCGGGGAGCTGTTTTTT.

V usage is TRBV7-2 and J usage is TRBJ1-2; TRBD1 matches at 7 bases. Trimming took 2 bases from V and 6 from J; bases not matched to a gene: 9. CDR1 is SGHTA, CDR2 FQGNSA, per germline. CDR3 length equals 15 residues. The CDR3 sequence is CASSLISGGWDGYTF. As DNA, the CDR3 is TGTGCCAGCAGCTTAATCTCAGGGGGGTGGGATGGCTACACCTTC.

The V and J genes are TRBV6-2 or TRBV6-3 and TRBJ2-4, with 8 bases fitting TRBD2. The J call may not be correct, given that the DNA end is closer to TRBJ2-7. This CDR3 comprises 15 residues. Germline CDR1 MNHEY, CDR2 SVGEGT. The CDR3 protein is CASSYVGLGSYEQYF. CDR3 in DNA: TGTGCCAGCAGTTATGTGGGACTAGGGAGTTACGAGCAGTACTTC.

The sample holds a few counts of this clonotype. The chain combines TRBV6-5 with TRBJ2-7; D could derive from TRBD1 or TRBD2 (5 bases each). The V gene lost 10 bases and the J gene lost 0 bases, with 13 bases spanning the gap. The CDR3 covers 13 residues. Germline assignment: CDR1 MNHEY and CDR2 SVGAGI. DNA for the CDR3: TGTGCCACGGGGAGTGGGGGCTCCTACGAGCAGTACTTC. Encoded protein: CATGSGGSYEQYF.

The chain uses TRBV24-1 and TRBJ2-5; a weak D match, TRBD1 (5 bases). The CDR3 runs to 14 residues. V gave up 2 bases and J gave up 1 base, with 7 bases separating them. The germline CDR1 and CDR2 sequences are KGHDR and SFDVKD. CDR3: CATSDSDTQETQYF. CDR3 bases: TGTGCCACCAGTGATTCGGACACCCAAGAGACCCAGTACTTC.

This clonotype was seen at least ten times. The chain employs TRBV29-1 and TRBJ2-1; D perhaps matches TRBD1 (5 bases). V was clipped by 0 bases and J by 2 bases, with 11 bases between them. Per germline, CDR1 SQVTM and CDR2 ANQGSEA. The CDR3 has 15 amino acids. This CDR3 is CSVEDGAEPYNEQFF. In nucleotides, the CDR3 is TGCAGCGTTGAAGATGGGGCAGAGCCCTACAATGAGCAGTTCTTC.